This is a list of T cell receptor beta chains from one sample in a study of control samples from healthy donors and cancer patients. The method was immunoSEQ multiplex PCR; TCRdb's version includes in-frame clones alone and lacks a portion of them. The top ten clones hold over 13% of a sample with approximately 90,000 clones, roughly nine tenths of them seen once. The sample consisted of blood. The receptors stem from a woman between 70 and 85 years old in good health. Both conserved end residues are part of each CDR3. Each record gives: clone size, D gene, J gene, V gene, CDR3 protein, CDR3 DNA. The D gene is left open where the match is weak. Rows may omit the clone size; those that give it use once, few, many or a size class.

clone_size: .
d_call: .
j_call: TRBJ2-4
v_call: TRBV5-6
cdr3_aa: CASSLGRTNIQYF
cdr3_nt: TGTGCCAGCAGCTTGGGAAGAACAAACATTCAGTACTTC

clone_size: .
d_call: TRBD2
j_call: TRBJ2-3
v_call: TRBV18
cdr3_aa: CASSPRLAGDVRGTDTQYF
cdr3_nt: TGTGCCAGCTCACCCCGACTAGCGGGGGATGTCCGGGGCACAGATACGCAGTATTTT

clone_size: few
d_call: TRBD2
j_call: TRBJ2-7
v_call: TRBV4-1
cdr3_aa: CASSQGRTSGDYEQYF
cdr3_nt: TGCGCCAGCAGCCAAGGGCGCACTAGCGGGGACTACGAGCAGTACTTC

clone_size: .
d_call: TRBD2
j_call: TRBJ2-3
v_call: TRBV5-6
cdr3_aa: CASSFSGGRTDTQYF
cdr3_nt: TGTGCCAGCAGCTTTTCGGGGGGGCGCACAGATACGCAGTATTTT

clone_size: .
d_call: TRBD1
j_call: TRBJ1-6
v_call: TRBV7-9
cdr3_aa: CASNPGQGVSPLHF
cdr3_nt: TGTGCCAGCAACCCGGGACAGGGGGTTTCACCCCTCCACTTT

clone_size: .
d_call: .
j_call: TRBJ2-7
v_call: TRBV11-2
cdr3_aa: CASSLVINSGRVSYEQYF
cdr3_nt: TGTGCCAGCAGCTTAGTAATTAATAGTGGGCGGGTTTCCTACGAGCAGTACTTC

clone_size: .
d_call: TRBD1
j_call: TRBJ2-1
v_call: TRBV24-1
cdr3_aa: CATSPTTGGKPNEQFF
cdr3_nt: TGTGCCACCAGCCCAACGACAGGGGGCAAGCCCAATGAGCAGTTCTTC

clone_size: .
d_call: TRBD1
j_call: TRBJ1-1
v_call: TRBV10-3
cdr3_aa: CAISRDRNMNTEAFF
cdr3_nt: TGTGCCATCAGCCGGGACAGAAATATGAACACTGAAGCTTTCTTT

clone_size: few
d_call: TRBD2
j_call: TRBJ2-2
v_call: TRBV2
cdr3_aa: CARGGTSGRKANTGELFF
cdr3_nt: TGTGCCAGGGGGGGGACTAGCGGGAGGAAAGCGAACACCGGGGAGCTGTTTTTT

clone_size: .
d_call: .
j_call: TRBJ1-5
v_call: TRBV14
cdr3_aa: CASSQDSLWNQPQHF
cdr3_nt: TGTGCCAGCAGCCAAGATTCTCTGTGGAATCAGCCCCAGCATTTT

clone_size: .
d_call: .
j_call: TRBJ2-1
v_call: TRBV5-4
cdr3_aa: CASSPPPPRNEQFF
cdr3_nt: TGTGCCAGCAGCCCTCCCCCCCCACGGAATGAGCAGTTCTTC

clone_size: .
d_call: .
j_call: TRBJ2-7
v_call: TRBV2
cdr3_aa: CASSRTAYEQYF
cdr3_nt: TGTGCCAGCAGTAGGACAGCCTACGAGCAGTACTTC

clone_size: .
d_call: TRBD1
j_call: TRBJ1-1
v_call: TRBV10-2
cdr3_aa: CASSHQGAYTEAFF
cdr3_nt: TGCGCCAGCAGCCATCAGGGGGCTTACACTGAAGCTTTCTTT

clone_size: .
d_call: .
j_call: TRBJ1-2
v_call: TRBV2
cdr3_aa: CASSYNNRASNYGYTF
cdr3_nt: TGTGCCAGCAGCTATAATAACAGGGCCTCTAACTATGGCTACACCTTC

clone_size: .
d_call: .
j_call: TRBJ2-1
v_call: TRBV13
cdr3_aa: CASSRGRSGEQFF
cdr3_nt: TGTGCCAGCAGCAGAGGACGTTCAGGTGAGCAGTTCTTC

clone_size: .
d_call: .
j_call: TRBJ1-3
v_call: TRBV5-1
cdr3_aa: CASSRNPGVGGNTIYF
cdr3_nt: TGCGCCAGCAGCCGCAACCCCGGGGTGGGTGGAAACACCATATATTTT

clone_size: few
d_call: .
j_call: TRBJ2-2
v_call: TRBV4-3
cdr3_aa: CASSQDRLTTGELFF
cdr3_nt: TGCGCCAGCAGCCAAGATCGACTTACTACCGGGGAGCTGTTTTTT

clone_size: few
d_call: TRBD1
j_call: TRBJ2-6
v_call: TRBV7-6
cdr3_aa: CASKQGPGANVLTF
cdr3_nt: TGTGCCAGCAAACAGGGGCCTGGGGCCAACGTCCTGACTTTC

clone_size: .
d_call: TRBD1
j_call: TRBJ2-7
v_call: TRBV5-4
cdr3_aa: CASSLRQGVPYEQYF
cdr3_nt: TGTGCCAGCAGCTTGAGACAGGGGGTCCCCTACGAGCAGTACTTC

clone_size: .
d_call: .
j_call: TRBJ1-2
v_call: TRBV28
cdr3_aa: CASSLANYGYTF
cdr3_nt: TGTGCCAGCAGTTTGGCCAACTATGGCTACACCTTC